This T cell receptor (beta chain) appears in the sequencing data of a study of T cell repertoires in cytomegalovirus infection. Study information: Both recently identified HLA-C-restricted and well-studied HLA-B-restricted CMV epitopes were used in the study.

TCRdb processed the reads anew with MiXCR; each CDR3 protein has one entry. The sample shows 45,000 to 60,000 distinct CDR3 sequences, around a fifth of them seen only once. This clonotype has a count of ten or more. Its antigen is undetermined. CDR3 length equals 15 residues. Germline V lookup: CDR1 MGHRA, CDR2 YSYEKL. Trimming stripped 0 bases from V and 4 bases from J, with 13 bases between. General observations from the study: Totalled public TCR beta family frequency picked out people who carried CMV plus the relevant HLA. Dominating the ex vivo response were HLA-C-restricted CMV-specific TCR beta clonotypes.

The source of this sequence is a human donor in good health (CMV status not recorded). Some clones in this sample may be carry-over from other donors' samples. The chain employs TRBV4-1 and TRBJ2-7, with D perhaps matching TRBD2 (5 bases). The specimen was CD8+ T cells from cultured PBMCs, collected from culture after CMV antigen stimulation. CDR3 DNA: TGCGCCAGCAGCCAAGATCAGAGGGTGGGATACGAGCAGTACTTC. It specifies CASSQDQRVGYEQYF.